This T cell receptor beta chain comes out of a study of T cell clusters in autoimmune cytopenias. Study as a whole: The median distinct TRB clonotype count was approximately 2,400 per sample, from a median roughly 50,000 reads.

TRB rearrangements were amplified by touch-down multiplex PCR with mixed TRB-A/B primers. TCRdb reprocessed the multiplex PCR reads and keeps a single row for each CDR3 protein, giving no DNA. Its listing shows 6,000 to 9,000 distinct CDR3 sequences. Each sample's input was around 250 ng genomic DNA, some 38,000 genome equivalents. In addition, the sample was reused for a study of T cell repertoires in aging, cancer and after chemotherapy. That paper states: Age-matched healthy donors had significantly more diverse, less clonal blood TCR repertoires than untreated cancer patients. Healthy donors lost TCR diversity with age mainly through richness, cancer patients through richness and evenness.

The sample taken for sequencing was peripheral blood. The receptor comes from a human donor in good health.

The CDR3: CARSILRAGELFF. This chain links TRBV5-3 with TRBJ2-2; TCRdb reports TRBD1, a call that lacks DNA to check it against. TRBV5-3 is an ORF, with its function uncertain. The length of the CDR3 is 13 residues.